Presented here are 18 T cell receptor beta chains from one specimen sequenced in a study of cytomegalovirus exposure and HLA in healthy donors. The protocol was immunoSEQ multiplex PCR, while the TCRdb copy is restricted to in-frame clones and leaves out a portion. The sample shows hundreds of thousands of clones, 90% of them seen only once. The material sequenced was PBMCs. These receptors were taken from a woman aged 25 to 45 in good health and CMV-seronegative.

J is TRBJ2-1 and V is TRBV19; D is unresolved. In germline, CDR1 is LNHDA, CDR2 SQIVND (reference sequence). This CDR3 has 14 amino acids. V lost 3 bases and J 2 bases, leaving 8 bases between the germline ends. CDR3 amino acids: CASSIGTAYNEQFF. For the CDR3, the DNA is TGTGCCAGTAGTATCGGAACTGCCTACAATGAGCAGTTCTTC.

This clone was observed once. The rearrangement joins TRBV9 to TRBJ2-1; D is unresolved. The CDR3 sequence is 14 residues long. V was shortened by 0 bases and J by 4 bases, with 8 bases between the two germline ends. The germline gives CDR1 SGDLS, CDR2 YYNGEE. For the CDR3, the DNA is TGTGCCAGCAGCGTAGGACACGAATACAATGAGCAGTTCTTC. This encodes CASSVGHEYNEQFF.

V usage is TRBV14 and J usage is TRBJ2-7; D possibly corresponds to TRBD2 (5 bases). V lost 2 bases, J lost 3 bases, and 11 bases lay in between. The CDR3 sequence is 14 residues long. The V gene's germline CDR1 is SGHDN and CDR2 FVKESK. DNA for the CDR3: TGTGCCAGCAGCCAAAACGGGATCAACTACGAGCAGTACTTC. This gives the protein CASSQNGINYEQYF.

The J gene is TRBJ1-4, the V gene TRBV2; D might be TRBD1 (5 bases). The V gene lost 6 bases and the J gene lost 2 bases, with 10 bases spanning the gap. Germline loops: CDR1 SNHLY, CDR2 FYNNEI. The CDR3 spans 14 residues. Here the CDR3 DNA reads TGTGCCAGCAGACCGGGACGGACTAATGAAAAACTGTTTTTT. This encodes CASRPGRTNEKLFF.

The chain employs TRBV29-1 and TRBJ1-1; a possible D gene is TRBD1 (6 bases). CDR3 length equals 14 residues. Trimming took 7 bases from V and 2 from J, leaving 17 bases between them. Germline CDR1 is SQVTM and CDR2 is ANQGSEA. CDR3 in DNA: TGCAGCGCTCAACGGGACAAGATAAACACTGAAGCTTTCTTT. This translates into CSAQRDKINTEAFF.

The CDR3 reads CASSFGLAPNEQFF. The DNA of the CDR3 is TGTGCCAGCAGCTTTGGACTAGCCCCCAATGAGCAGTTCTTC. V and J are TRBV5-4 and TRBJ2-1; 8 bases map to TRBD2. The germline V gene has CDR1 SGHNT and CDR2 YYREEE (reference sequence). V lost 2 bases to trimming and J lost 6 bases; unmatched junction nucleotides: 4. The CDR3 has 14 amino acids.

This clone is categorized as medium-sized. This rearrangement joins TRBV6-1 to TRBJ1-5, with 7 nucleotides matching TRBD1. The V gene's germline CDR1 is MNHNS and CDR2 SASEGT. Trimming at V came to 0 bases and at J to 6 bases, leaving 5 bases not matched to a gene. The CDR3 totals 15 residues. CDR3 loop: CASSEAEGAGQPQHF. The CDR3 coding sequence is TGTGCCAGCAGTGAAGCAGAGGGGGCCGGTCAGCCCCAGCATTTT.

This sequence joins TRBV2 and TRBJ2-5; TRBD1 aligns across 9 bases. V lost 4 bases, J lost 6 bases, and 6 bases stayed unmatched. This CDR3 spans 14 amino acids. Germline V lookup: CDR1 SNHLY, CDR2 FYNNEI. The CDR3 DNA reads TGTGCCAGCAGTGGGGACAGGGTTTCGAAGACCCAGTACTTC. Residues: CASSGDRVSKTQYF. Combining the CDR3 with reference TRBV2 and TRBJ2-5 gives the whole variable domain EPEVTQTPSHQVTQMGQEVILRCVPISNHLYFYWYRQILGQKVEFLVSFYNNEISEKSEIFDDQFSVERPDGSNFTLKIRSTKLEDSAMYFCASSGDRVSKTQYFGPGTRLLVL.

This chain uses TRBV5-1 with TRBJ2-7; 8 positions match TRBD1. This CDR3 has 14 residues. Germline V gene lookup returns CDR1 SGHRS and CDR2 YFSETQ. Germline trimming cut 4 bases from V and 1 base from J; bases unmatched to any gene: 4. The CDR3 nucleotides read TGCGCCAGCAGCCCAGGGACAGGTTCCTACGAGCAGTACTTC. It specifies CASSPGTGSYEQYF. Based on the CDR3 plus reference TRBV5-1 and TRBJ2-7, the full variable domain is KAGVTQTPRYLIKTRGQQVTLSCSPISGHRSVSWYQQTPGQGLQFLFEYFSETQRNKGNFPGRFSGRQFSNSRSEMNVSTLELGDSALYLCASSPGTGSYEQYFGPGTRLTVT.

The genes are TRBV11-2 and TRBJ1-3; D gene uncertain. There are 16 residues in the CDR3. CDR1 is SGHAT and CDR2 is FQNNGV in the germline V gene. Trimming took 5 bases from V and 4 from J, leaving 18 bases between them. CDR3 nucleotides: TGTGCCAGCAGCAAGTTAGAGGGAGGTTCCGGAAACACCATATATTTT. Amino acid sequence: CASSKLEGGSGNTIYF.

V usage is TRBV6-5 and J usage is TRBJ2-2; 8 bases fit TRBD2. Looked up from germline, CDR1 is MNHEY and CDR2 is SVGAGI. V gave up 6 bases and J gave up 7 bases; unmatched junction bases: 10. The CDR3 length is 15 residues. The DNA of the CDR3 is TGTGCCAGCAGAGATGCGGGAGGAGCACACGGGGAGCTGTTTTTT. Translated: CASRDAGGAHGELFF.

The rearrangement joins TRBV5-1 to TRBJ1-2; the D gene is possibly TRBD1 (5 bases). CDR1 SGHRS and CDR2 YFSETQ come from the germline V gene. V shed 4 bases and J shed 2 bases, with 9 bases lying between them. This CDR3 has 13 amino acids. CDR3 region: CASSGDGNYGYTF. The CDR3 DNA sequence: TGCGCCAGCAGCGGGGACGGAAACTATGGCTACACCTTC.

The chain carries TRBV28 and TRBJ2-1, with no clear D. Per the germline V gene, CDR1 is MDHEN and CDR2 is SYDVKM. Deletions cut 6 bases from V and 4 bases from J, with 22 bases between. This CDR3 has 17 amino acids. CDR3 region: CASRAIGRRGLYNEQFF. Here the CDR3 DNA reads TGTGCCAGCAGAGCTATTGGGCGGCGAGGATTATACAATGAGCAGTTCTTC.

The chain is built from TRBV28 and TRBJ2-7, with D unresolved. Trimming pared 6 bases from V and 5 bases from J, leaving 8 bases between. CDR1 and CDR2 from the germline V gene are MDHEN and SYDVKM. The CDR3 sequence is 11 residues long. This CDR3 reads CASSSRDEQYF. Written as DNA, the CDR3 is TGTGCCAGCAGCTCAAGGGACGAGCAGTACTTC.

The chain links TRBV14 to TRBJ2-5; 8 bases agree with TRBD1. The V and J ends lost 0 bases and 5 bases, in that order; junction bases with no gene match: 2. The CDR3 totals 14 residues. Germline assignment: CDR1 SGHDN and CDR2 FVKESK. In DNA, the CDR3 is TGTGCCAGCAGCCAAGAGTACAGGGGGGAGACCCAGTACTTC. Residues: CASSQEYRGETQYF.

The V call is TRBV5-4, the J call TRBJ2-1, with a possible D match to TRBD2 (6 bases). Per the germline V gene, CDR1 is SGHNT and CDR2 is YYREEE (reference sequence). The CDR3 length is 14 residues. V lost 0 bases, J lost 10 bases, and 14 bases lay in between. The CDR3 nucleotides are TGTGCCAGCAGCTTGGTAGCCGGCGGGGACGAGCAGTTCTTC. It is translated as CASSLVAGGDEQFF.

The chain employs TRBV19 and TRBJ2-3, with D perhaps being TRBD1 or TRBD2 (5 bases each). In germline, CDR1 is LNHDA, CDR2 SQIVND (reference sequence). V was shortened by 5 bases and J by 2 bases, with 14 bases between the two germline ends. The CDR3 is 15 residues long. DNA for the CDR3: TGTGCCAGTAGTCTCCGAGGGGAGCCCACAGATACGCAGTATTTT. Translation: CASSLRGEPTDTQYF.

This clone was counted a few times. The chain combines TRBV7-2 with TRBJ1-1; no reliable D call. This CDR3 has 15 residues. Germline CDR1 is SGHTA and CDR2 is FQGNSA. V was clipped by 5 bases and J by 5 bases, with 18 bases between them. Here the CDR3 reads CASSLRWQSGTEAFF. DNA for the CDR3: TGTGCCAGCAGCCTCCGGTGGCAGTCTGGGACTGAAGCTTTCTTT.